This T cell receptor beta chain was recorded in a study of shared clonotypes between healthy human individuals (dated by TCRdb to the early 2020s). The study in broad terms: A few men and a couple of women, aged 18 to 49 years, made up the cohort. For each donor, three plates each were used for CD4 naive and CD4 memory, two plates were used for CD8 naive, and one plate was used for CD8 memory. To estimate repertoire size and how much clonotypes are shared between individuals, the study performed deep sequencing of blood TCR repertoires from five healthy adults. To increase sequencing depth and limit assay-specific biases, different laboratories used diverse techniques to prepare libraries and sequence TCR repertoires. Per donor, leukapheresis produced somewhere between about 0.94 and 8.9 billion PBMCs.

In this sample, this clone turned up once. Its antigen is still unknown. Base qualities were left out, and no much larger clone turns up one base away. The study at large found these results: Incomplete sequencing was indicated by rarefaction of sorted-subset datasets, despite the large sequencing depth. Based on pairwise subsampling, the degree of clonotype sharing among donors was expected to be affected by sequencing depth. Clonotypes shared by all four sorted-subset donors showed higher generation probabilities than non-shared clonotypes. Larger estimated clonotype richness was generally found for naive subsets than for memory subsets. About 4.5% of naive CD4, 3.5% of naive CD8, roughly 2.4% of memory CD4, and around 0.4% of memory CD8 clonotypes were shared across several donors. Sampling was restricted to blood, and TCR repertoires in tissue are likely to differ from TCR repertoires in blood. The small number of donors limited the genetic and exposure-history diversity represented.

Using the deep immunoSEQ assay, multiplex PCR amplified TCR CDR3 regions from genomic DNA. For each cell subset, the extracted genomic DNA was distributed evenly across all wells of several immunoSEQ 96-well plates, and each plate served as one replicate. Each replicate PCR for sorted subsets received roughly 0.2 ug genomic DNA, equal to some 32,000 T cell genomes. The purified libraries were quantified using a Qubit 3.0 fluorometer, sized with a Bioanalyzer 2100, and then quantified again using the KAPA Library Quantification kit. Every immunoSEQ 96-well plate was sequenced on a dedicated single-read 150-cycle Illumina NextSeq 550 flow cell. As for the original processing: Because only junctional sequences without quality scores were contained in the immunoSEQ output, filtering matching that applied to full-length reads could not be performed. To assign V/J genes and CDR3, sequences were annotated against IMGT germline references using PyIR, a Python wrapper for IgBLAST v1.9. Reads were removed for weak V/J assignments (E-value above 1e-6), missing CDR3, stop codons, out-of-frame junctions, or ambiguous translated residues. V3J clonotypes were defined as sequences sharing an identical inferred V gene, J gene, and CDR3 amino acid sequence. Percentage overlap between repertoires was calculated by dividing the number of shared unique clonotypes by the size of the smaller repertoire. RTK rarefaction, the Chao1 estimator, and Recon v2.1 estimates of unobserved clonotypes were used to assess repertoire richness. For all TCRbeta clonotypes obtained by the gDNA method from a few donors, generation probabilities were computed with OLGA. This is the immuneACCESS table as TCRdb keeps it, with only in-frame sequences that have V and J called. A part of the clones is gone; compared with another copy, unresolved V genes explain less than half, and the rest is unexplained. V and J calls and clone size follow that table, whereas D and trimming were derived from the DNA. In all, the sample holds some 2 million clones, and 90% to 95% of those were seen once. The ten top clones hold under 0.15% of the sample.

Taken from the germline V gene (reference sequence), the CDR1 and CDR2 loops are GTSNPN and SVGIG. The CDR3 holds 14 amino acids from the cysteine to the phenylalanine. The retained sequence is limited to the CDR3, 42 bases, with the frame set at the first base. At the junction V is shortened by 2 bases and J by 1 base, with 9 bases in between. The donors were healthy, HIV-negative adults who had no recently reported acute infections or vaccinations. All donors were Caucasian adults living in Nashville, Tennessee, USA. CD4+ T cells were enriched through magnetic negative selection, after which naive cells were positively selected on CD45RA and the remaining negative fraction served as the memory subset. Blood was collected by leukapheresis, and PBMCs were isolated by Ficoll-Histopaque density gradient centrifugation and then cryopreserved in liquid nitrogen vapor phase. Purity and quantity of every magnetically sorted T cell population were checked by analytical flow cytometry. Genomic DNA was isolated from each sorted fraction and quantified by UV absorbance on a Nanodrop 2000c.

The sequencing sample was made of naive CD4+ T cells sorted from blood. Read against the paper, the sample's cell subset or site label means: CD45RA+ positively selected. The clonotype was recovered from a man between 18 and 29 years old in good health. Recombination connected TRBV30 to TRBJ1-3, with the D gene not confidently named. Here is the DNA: TGTGCCTGGAGTTTCGGGAAGTCTGGAAACACCATATATTTT. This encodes CAWSFGKSGNTIYF.